The 20 T cell receptor beta chains reported below all come from one sample, sequenced in a study of T cell changes during pregnancy in multiple sclerosis. Assay used: immunoSEQ multiplex PCR; TCRdb lists only in-frame clones, some missing. Of 40,000 or so clones listed, over 75% are singletons. Specimen: CD8+ T cells from peripheral blood mononuclear cells, collected in the first trimester of pregnancy. All receptors derive from a female donor with multiple sclerosis, enrolled in a pregnancy study.

This chain joins TRBV5-6 and TRBJ1-1; the D gene is possibly TRBD1 (6 bases). Trimming took 0 bases from V and 4 from J, leaving 10 bases between them. The CDR3 runs to 14 residues. Germline V gene lookup returns CDR1 SGHDT and CDR2 YYEEEE. The DNA for the CDR3 is TGTGCCAGCAGCTTGGAGGGGGATGGCACTGAAGCTTTCTTT. Translation: CASSLEGDGTEAFF.

The V and J genes are TRBV11-2 and TRBJ1-4, with 9 bases aligning to TRBD1. Germline V gene lookup returns CDR1 SGHAT and CDR2 FQNNGV. The ends lost 4 bases at V and 4 bases at J; junction bases unmatched: 4. This CDR3 contains 15 residues. As DNA, the CDR3 is TGTGCCAGCAGCTCAATGACAGGGGGTAATGAAAAACTGTTTTTT. Its protein is CASSSMTGGNEKLFF.

This chain links TRBV14 with TRBJ2-3, with 14 bases that match TRBD2. The CDR3 loop spans 15 amino acids. V lost 6 bases to trimming and J lost 6 bases; unmatched junction nucleotides: 5. The V gene's germline CDR1 is SGHDN and CDR2 FVKESK. The CDR3 reads CASSLGTSGGDTQYF. Here the CDR3 DNA reads TGTGCCAGCAGTCTCGGGACTAGCGGGGGTGATACGCAGTATTTT.

The chain is built from TRBV5-6 and TRBJ2-7, with 11 bases matching TRBD2. Germline CDR1 reads SGHDT; CDR2 reads YYEEEE. The CDR3 contains 15 residues. Losses at the gene ends were 4 bases for V and 8 bases for J; bases not matched to a gene: 11. The CDR3, as DNA: TGTGCCAGCAGCGGTACTAGCGGGGGAGTCCACCAGCAGTACTTC. This codes for CASSGTSGGVHQQYF.

The J gene is TRBJ1-2, the V gene TRBV4-3; unclear D gene. From germline, CDR1 is LGHNA and CDR2 YSLEER. The V and J ends lost 0 bases and 1 base respectively, with 6 bases between them. CDR3 length equals 14 residues. For the CDR3, the DNA is TGCGCCAGCAGCCAAGATGGAGGTAACTATGGCTACACCTTC. It specifies CASSQDGGNYGYTF.

The V gene is TRBV9, the J gene TRBJ2-1, with D tentatively TRBD1 (5 bases). Germline CDR1 is SGDLS and CDR2 is YYNGEE. CDR3 size: 13 residues. V lost 7 bases and J 4 bases, leaving 12 bases between the germline ends. The CDR3 sequence is CASGAGHYNEQFF. The CDR3 bases are TGTGCCAGCGGGGCAGGGCATTACAATGAGCAGTTCTTC.

V is TRBV5-4 and J is TRBJ2-7; 8 positions agree with TRBD2. J was trimmed by 6 bases and V by 3 bases; bases with no gene match: 5. The CDR3 is 13 residues long. Germline CDR1 is SGHNT and CDR2 is YYREEE (reference sequence). In DNA, the CDR3 is TGTGCCAGCAGCTCCCGGGGGGGCCTCGAGCAGTACTTC. Amino acids: CASSSRGGLEQYF.

CDR3 nucleotides: TGTGCCACCAGCAGAGTCCCTTTATTCGGGGAAGAGACCCAGTACTTC. It yields the protein CATSRVPLFGEETQYF. This sequence joins TRBV15 and TRBJ2-5; tentatively, D is TRBD2 (5 bases). V dropped 1 base and J dropped 3 bases, with 15 bases sitting between them. Germline CDR1 is LNHNV and CDR2 is YYDKDF (reference sequence). The CDR3 runs 16 residues.

The CDR3: CASSVEGTGLPEAFF. DNA for the CDR3: TGTGCCAGCAGCGTGGAGGGGACAGGTCTGCCTGAAGCTTTCTTT. V usage is TRBV9 and J usage is TRBJ1-1; 8 nucleotides line up with TRBD1. The CDR3 sequence is 15 residues long. Unmatched junction bases numbered 9, after V lost 2 bases and J lost 6 bases. CDR1 and CDR2 from the germline V gene are SGDLS and YYNGEE.

This rearrangement joins TRBV9 to TRBJ2-2; 10 nucleotides agree with TRBD1. This CDR3 spans 17 amino acids. Per germline, CDR1 SGDLS and CDR2 YYNGEE. Trimming took 2 bases from V and 6 from J; bases not matched to a gene: 10. In DNA, the CDR3 is TGTGCCAGCAGCGTTCAAGGGACAGGGGAGTTTGCCGGGGAGCTGTTTTTT. This sequence encodes CASSVQGTGEFAGELFF.

The gene calls are TRBV5-6 and TRBJ2-3; 9 bases match TRBD1. Per germline, CDR1 SGHDT and CDR2 YYEEEE. J was trimmed by 1 base and V by 4 bases; bases with no gene match: 7. The length of the CDR3 is 16 residues. The CDR3 protein is CASSLLGQGGTDTQYF. In DNA form, the CDR3 reads TGTGCCAGCAGCCTTCTGGGACAGGGAGGCACAGATACGCAGTATTTT.

V gene TRBV12-5 combines with J gene TRBJ2-2, with TRBD1 as a possible D gene (6 bases). Deletions cut 0 bases from V and 5 bases from J, with 16 bases between. The CDR3 is 17 residues long. The germline V gene encodes CDR1 LGHNT and CDR2 FRNRAP. The CDR3 sequence: CASGLVRAHRETGELFF. The CDR3 bases are TGTGCTAGTGGTTTGGTACGGGCGCACAGGGAAACCGGGGAGCTGTTTTTT.

This clone was detected only once. The junction departs from germline at one end; a sequencing error may be responsible. The V and J genes are TRBV10-3 and TRBJ1-2, with 8 bases that match TRBD1. Germline V gives CDR1 ENHRY, CDR2 SYGVKD. The CDR3 consists of 16 residues. In DNA, the CDR3 is TGTGCCATCAACTTAGACTCGGACAGGGTTAACCATGGCTACACCTTC. This sequence encodes CAINLDSDRVNHGYTF.

The rearrangement links TRBV7-6 to TRBJ2-1; 10 nucleotides match TRBD2. This CDR3 comprises 17 residues. V lost 0 bases, J lost 6 bases, and 8 bases stayed unmatched. Germline V lookup: CDR1 SGHVS, CDR2 FNYEAQ. Written as DNA, the CDR3 is TGTGCCAGCAGCTTAGCGGGATCAGCGGGGGGGCTCAATGAGCAGTTCTTC. Its protein product is CASSLAGSAGGLNEQFF.

This clone was picked up one time. The chain joins TRBV5-5 to TRBJ1-6; TRBD1 matches 7 bases. V trimming: 5 bases; J trimming: 0 bases; junction bases outside the gene matches: 8. Germline CDR1 and CDR2: SGHKS and YYEKEE (reference sequence). The CDR3 totals 17 residues. CDR3 coding DNA: TGTGCCAGCAGGAGAGGGACAGAGAGCTCCTATAATTCACCCCTCCACTTT. Its protein product is CASRRGTESSYNSPLHF.

A single count supports this clone. This chain uses TRBV4-1 with TRBJ2-7; 12 nucleotides match TRBD1. Germline trimming cut 3 bases from V and 5 bases from J; bases unmatched to any gene: 14. Germline CDR1 MGHRA, CDR2 YSYEKL. This CDR3 comprises 18 residues. The CDR3 loop reads CASSHLQTRDRGRNEQYF. The DNA for the CDR3 is TGCGCCAGCAGCCACCTACAGACCCGGGACAGGGGGCGAAACGAGCAGTACTTC.

This chain links TRBV7-8 with TRBJ2-2, with D perhaps matching TRBD2 (5 bases). Per the germline V gene, CDR1 is SGHVS and CDR2 is FQNEAQ. This CDR3 has 14 residues. V lost 5 bases, J lost 8 bases, and 15 bases lay in between. In nucleotides, the CDR3 is TGTGCCAGCAGCACTGACTATAGGTCTGGGGAGCTGTTTTTT. It is translated as CASSTDYRSGELFF.

This chain connects TRBV9 to TRBJ2-7; 10 positions agree with TRBD2. V trimming: 0 bases; J trimming: 4 bases; junction bases outside the gene matches: 10. The CDR3 covers 17 residues. Germline V gene data show CDR1 as SGDLS and CDR2 as YYNGEE. The CDR3 is CASSVGPVLAGLYEQYF. The DNA of the CDR3 is TGTGCCAGCAGCGTAGGGCCGGTACTAGCGGGGTTGTACGAGCAGTACTTC.

V usage is TRBV9 and J usage is TRBJ2-3; TRBD2 aligns across 8 bases. The CDR3 has 15 amino acids. J lost 0 bases, V lost 4 bases, and 4 bases had no gene match. The V gene's germline CDR1 is SGDLS and CDR2 YYNGEE. In DNA form, the CDR3 reads TGTGCCAGCAGCCTCGGGGGGGCTAGCACAGATACGCAGTATTTT. It is translated as CASSLGGASTDTQYF.

This clone was counted a single time. V and J are TRBV10-3 and TRBJ2-7; no definite D call. CDR1 ENHRY and CDR2 SYGVKD come from the germline V gene. V lost 2 bases to trimming and J lost 12 bases, with 11 bases between them. There are 11 residues in the CDR3. The DNA of the CDR3 is TGTGCCATCAGTGAGACGCTAGAACTGTACTTC. Its protein is CAISETLELYF.